The sequence of this T cell receptor (beta chain) was determined in a study of T cells in Graves' hyperthyroidism and ophthalmopathy (dated 2019 in TCRdb). Regarding the study in general: Peripheral blood was collected at initial diagnosis, before any treatment. Whether ophthalmopathy could be predicted prospectively was tested in an independent validation cohort made up of roughly 19 hyperthyroidism patients plus 17 patients who later progressed to ophthalmopathy. The 100 or so discovery patients were randomly split 7:3 into training and test sets. In about six Graves' hyperthyroidism patients, the study also compared T-cell repertoires from thyroid tissue with T-cell repertoires from blood. Once sampling was done, hyperthyroidism patients were given methimazole at a starting dose of 30 mg daily, whereas ophthalmopathy patients were given high-dose intravenous methylprednisolone. TCR V-J signatures able to tell the groups apart were searched for in a discovery cohort of 100 patients, of whom roughly 42 had Graves' ophthalmopathy and roughly 59 had stable Graves' hyperthyroidism. According to the paper, TCR Vbeta CDR3 sequencing was carried out on about 140 peripheral blood samples, which came from 40 to 45 ophthalmopathy, around 75 hyperthyroidism and around 17 progressor patients.

As encoded in the germline V gene (reference sequence), CDR1 is LNHDA while CDR2 is SQIVND. From the cysteine through the phenylalanine, the CDR3 covers 16 amino acids. The entry retains the CDR3 DNA only, 48 bases that are in frame from base 1. Ophthalmopathy patients had moderately to severely active disease, Clinical Activity Score of at least 3, NOSPECS grade of at least 4, and duration under 3 months. Any patient with an uncontrolled infection, another autoimmune disease, pregnancy or lactation was excluded. Diagnoses were based on clinical symptoms, serum thyroxine and TRAb, thyroid ultrasound and orbital computed tomography. PBMCs were separated from 10 ml of fresh peripheral blood using Ficoll-Paque density gradient centrifugation. Trizol reagent was used to extract total RNA, and RNA quality was then checked on an Agilent 2100 Bioanalyzer. With regard to this clonotype: The antigen this receptor binds is unknown. Its ends do not fully match the called genes, so a read error is possible.

The paper's findings and limits, for the study overall: A 13 V-J signature model separated ophthalmopathy from stable hyperthyroidism, with about 90% sensitivity and 81% to 83% specificity in cross-validation and 80%/75% in testing. No statistical method was used to set the sample size in advance, and investigators knew the group allocation. Blood samples also contained most of the expanded thyroid clonotypes (frequency above 0.001), which suggests that blood repertoires may reflect thyroid immune responses. In validation, the model predicted progression to ophthalmopathy a median of 6.5 months before onset, with about 64% sensitivity and 72.22% specificity.

TCR beta CDR3 regions were amplified from RNA transcripts. The TCR CDR3 was subjected to a first round of RT-PCR using the HTBI primer set and the Qiagen OneStep RT-PCR kit. Libraries were constructed in a second round of multiplex PCR, after which size selection and purification were performed. Sequencing of the libraries was done on an Illumina HiSeq2000 using paired-end 100 bp reads. In the paper's pipeline: Raw data were processed with SOAPnuke, discarding reads with adapters, uncalled bases, mean Phred below 15, or no exact constant-primer or identifier match. COPE v1.2.5 was used to merge the high-quality paired reads, and each unique nucleotide sequence was defined as a clonotype. MiTCR v1.1 was used to align clonotypes to the IMGT TRBV, TRBD and TRBJ reference segments. Only V-J combinations with frequency above 0.0001, covering approximately 99% of repertoires, were analysed. The TCS score was defined as F50 (clonal expansion) divided by E x V (chaos), with BLOSUM62-based TCRdist calculated between CDR3 peptides within each V-J. Welch's t-statistics and random forest reduced approximately 520 V-J features to around 14, which were used in a naive Bayes classifier (R e1071). The public reads were reanalyzed by TCRdb: fastp trimming at Q25, MiXCR alignment, in-frame beta chains only. Each CDR3 protein appears once, grouped with its most common genes and DNA. TCRdb's processing, not the study's, gives the V and J calls here. The sample table holds about 640,000 distinct CDR3 sequences, of which 20% were seen once. The ten most abundant clones make up under 35% of the sample.

Sequenced material: blood. Recombination linked TRBV19 to TRBJ1-3, and 8 bases in between align with TRBD1. The origin of this receptor is a man aged 30 to 39 with Graves' ophthalmopathy. The CDR3: CASSIMGQASGNIIYF. The nucleotide sequence reads as follows: TGTGCCAGTAGTATCATGGGACAGGCCTCTGGAAACATCATATATTTT.